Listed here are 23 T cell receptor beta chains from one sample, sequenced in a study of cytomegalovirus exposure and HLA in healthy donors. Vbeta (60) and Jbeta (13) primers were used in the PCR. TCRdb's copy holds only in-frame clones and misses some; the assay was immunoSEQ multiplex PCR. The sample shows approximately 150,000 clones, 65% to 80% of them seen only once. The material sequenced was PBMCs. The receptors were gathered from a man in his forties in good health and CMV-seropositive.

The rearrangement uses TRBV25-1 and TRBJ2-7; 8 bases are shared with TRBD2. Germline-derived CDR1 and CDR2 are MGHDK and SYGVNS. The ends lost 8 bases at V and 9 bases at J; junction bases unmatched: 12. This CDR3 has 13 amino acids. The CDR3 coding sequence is TGTGCCAGCTCGACGGGAGGGGCAGCCCTGCAGTACTTC. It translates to CASSTGGAALQYF.

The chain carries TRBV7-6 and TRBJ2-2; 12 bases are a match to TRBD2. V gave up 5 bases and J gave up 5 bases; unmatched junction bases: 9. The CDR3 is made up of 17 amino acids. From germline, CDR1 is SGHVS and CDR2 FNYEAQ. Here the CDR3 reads CASSPLAGGFETGELFF. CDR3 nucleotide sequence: TGTGCCAGCAGCCCCCTAGCGGGAGGGTTTGAAACCGGGGAGCTGTTTTTT.

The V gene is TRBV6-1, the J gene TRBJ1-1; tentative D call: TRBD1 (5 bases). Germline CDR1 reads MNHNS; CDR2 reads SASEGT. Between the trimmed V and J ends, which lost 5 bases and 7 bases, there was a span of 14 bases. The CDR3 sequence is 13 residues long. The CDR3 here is CASSLQELSEAFF. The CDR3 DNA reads TGTGCCAGCAGTTTACAGGAATTGAGTGAAGCTTTCTTT.

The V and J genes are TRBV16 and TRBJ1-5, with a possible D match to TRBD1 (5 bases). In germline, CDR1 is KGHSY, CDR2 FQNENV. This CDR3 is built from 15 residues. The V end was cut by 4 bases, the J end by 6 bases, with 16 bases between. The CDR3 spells CASSPTQGLGQPQHF. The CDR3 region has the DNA TGTGCCAGCAGCCCAACTCAGGGATTGGGTCAGCCCCAGCATTTT.

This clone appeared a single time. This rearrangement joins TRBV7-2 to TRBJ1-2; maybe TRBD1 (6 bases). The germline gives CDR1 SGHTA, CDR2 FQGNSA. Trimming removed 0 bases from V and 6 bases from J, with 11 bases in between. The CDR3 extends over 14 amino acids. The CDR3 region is CASSLAWTADGYTF. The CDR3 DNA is TGTGCCAGCAGCTTAGCATGGACAGCGGATGGCTACACCTTC.

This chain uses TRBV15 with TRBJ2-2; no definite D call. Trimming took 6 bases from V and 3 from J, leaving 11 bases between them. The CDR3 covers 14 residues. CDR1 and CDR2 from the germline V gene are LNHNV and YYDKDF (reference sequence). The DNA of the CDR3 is TGTGCCACCAGTATCTCACGGGACACCGGGGAGCTGTTTTTT. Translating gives CATSISRDTGELFF.

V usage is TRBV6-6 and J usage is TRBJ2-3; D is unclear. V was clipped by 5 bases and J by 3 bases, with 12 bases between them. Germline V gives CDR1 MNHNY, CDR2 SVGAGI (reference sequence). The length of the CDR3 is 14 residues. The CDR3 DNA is TGTGCCAGCAGTGGCAGACACGTGACAGATACGCAGTATTTT. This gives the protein CASSGRHVTDTQYF.

This CDR3 reads CASTGTGHYGYTF. CDR3 nucleotides: TGTGCCAGCACCGGGACAGGCCACTATGGCTACACCTTC. The chain carries TRBV7-9 and TRBJ1-2, with 8 bases identical to TRBD1. Germline CDR1 SEHNR, CDR2 FQNEAQ (reference sequence). CDR3 length equals 13 residues. V shed 7 bases and J 3 bases; nucleotides not matched to a gene: 4.

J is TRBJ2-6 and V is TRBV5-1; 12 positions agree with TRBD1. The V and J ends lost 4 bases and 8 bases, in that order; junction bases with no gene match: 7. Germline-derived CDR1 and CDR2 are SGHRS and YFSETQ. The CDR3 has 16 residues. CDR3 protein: CASSPGTGGPPNVLTF. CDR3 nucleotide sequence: TGCGCCAGCAGCCCCGGGACAGGGGGCCCTCCCAACGTCCTGACTTTC. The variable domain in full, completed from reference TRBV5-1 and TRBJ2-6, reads KAGVTQTPRYLIKTRGQQVTLSCSPISGHRSVSWYQQTPGQGLQFLFEYFSETQRNKGNFPGRFSGRQFSNSRSEMNVSTLELGDSALYLCASSPGTGGPPNVLTFGAGSRLTVL.

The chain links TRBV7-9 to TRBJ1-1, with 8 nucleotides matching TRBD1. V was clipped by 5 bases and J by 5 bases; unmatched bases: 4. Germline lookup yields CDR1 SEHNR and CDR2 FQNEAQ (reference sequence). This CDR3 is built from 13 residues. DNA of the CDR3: TGTGCCAGCAGCGGACAGGGAGGAACTGAAGCTTTCTTT. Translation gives CASSGQGGTEAFF.

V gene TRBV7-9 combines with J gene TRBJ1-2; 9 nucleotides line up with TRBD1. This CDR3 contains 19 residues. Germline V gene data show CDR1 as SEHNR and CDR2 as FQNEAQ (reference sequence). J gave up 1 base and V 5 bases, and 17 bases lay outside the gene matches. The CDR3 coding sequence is TGTGCCAGCAGCGCCAACAAGGGAAAACAGGGGGCGAATAACTATGGCTACACCTTC. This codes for CASSANKGKQGANNYGYTF.

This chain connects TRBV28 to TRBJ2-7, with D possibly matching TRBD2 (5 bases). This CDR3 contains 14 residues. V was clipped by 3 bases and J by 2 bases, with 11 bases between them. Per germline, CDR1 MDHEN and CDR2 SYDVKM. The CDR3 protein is CASSFSMRAYEQYF. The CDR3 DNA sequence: TGTGCCAGCAGTTTCTCTATGCGGGCCTACGAGCAGTACTTC.

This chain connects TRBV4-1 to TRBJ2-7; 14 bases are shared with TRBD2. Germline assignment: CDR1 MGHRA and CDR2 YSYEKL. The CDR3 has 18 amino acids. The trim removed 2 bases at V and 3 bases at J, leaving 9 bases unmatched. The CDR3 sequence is CASSQPPPTSGRGYEQYF. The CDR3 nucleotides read TGCGCCAGCAGCCAACCTCCCCCGACTAGCGGGAGGGGCTACGAGCAGTACTTC.

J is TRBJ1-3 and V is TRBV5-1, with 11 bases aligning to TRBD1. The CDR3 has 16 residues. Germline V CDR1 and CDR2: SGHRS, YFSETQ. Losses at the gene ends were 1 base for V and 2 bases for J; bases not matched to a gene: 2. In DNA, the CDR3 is TGCGCCAGCAGCTTGTGGGGACAGGGGGCTGGAAACACCATATATTTT. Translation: CASSLWGQGAGNTIYF.

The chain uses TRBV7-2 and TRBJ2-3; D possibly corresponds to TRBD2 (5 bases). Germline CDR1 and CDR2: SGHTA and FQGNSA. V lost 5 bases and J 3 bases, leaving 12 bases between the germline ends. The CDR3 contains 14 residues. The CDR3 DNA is TGTGCCAGCAGCCGCGGGCCGCCGACAGATACGCAGTATTTT. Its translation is CASSRGPPTDTQYF.

The DNA for the CDR3 is TGTGCCAGCAGCCGACAGGGGGTTGAAGCTTTCTTT. It yields the protein CASSRQGVEAFF. This sequence joins TRBV7-2 and TRBJ1-1; TRBD1 matches 9 bases. The trim removed 5 bases at V and 7 bases at J, leaving 2 bases unmatched. This CDR3 is built from 12 residues. Germline lookup yields CDR1 SGHTA and CDR2 FQGNSA. The full variable domain, rest sourced from reference TRBV7-2 and TRBJ1-1, is GAGVSQSPSNKVTEKGKDVELRCDPISGHTALYWYRQSLGQGLEFLIYFQGNSAPDKSGLPSDRFSAERTGGSVSTLTIQRTQQEDSAVYLCASSRQGVEAFFGQGTRLTVV.

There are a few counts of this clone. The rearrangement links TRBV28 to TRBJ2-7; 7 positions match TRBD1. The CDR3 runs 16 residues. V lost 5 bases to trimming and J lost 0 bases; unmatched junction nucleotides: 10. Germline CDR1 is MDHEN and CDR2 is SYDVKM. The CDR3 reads CASSPTTGQGSYEQYF. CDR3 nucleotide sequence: TGTGCCAGCAGTCCGACGACAGGGCAAGGCTCCTACGAGCAGTACTTC.

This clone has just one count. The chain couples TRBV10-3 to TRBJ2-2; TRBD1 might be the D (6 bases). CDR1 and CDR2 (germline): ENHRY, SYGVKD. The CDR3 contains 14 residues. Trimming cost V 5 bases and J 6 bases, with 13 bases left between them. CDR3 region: CAISRVQGPGELFF. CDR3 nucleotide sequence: TGTGCCATCAGTCGGGTTCAGGGGCCCGGGGAGCTGTTTTTT.

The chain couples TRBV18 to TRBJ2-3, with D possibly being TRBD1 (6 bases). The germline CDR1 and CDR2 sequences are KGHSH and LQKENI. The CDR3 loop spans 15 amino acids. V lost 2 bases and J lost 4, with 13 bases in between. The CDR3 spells CASSPAIQGSDTQYF. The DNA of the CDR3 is TGTGCCAGCTCACCAGCGATACAGGGTTCAGATACGCAGTATTTT.

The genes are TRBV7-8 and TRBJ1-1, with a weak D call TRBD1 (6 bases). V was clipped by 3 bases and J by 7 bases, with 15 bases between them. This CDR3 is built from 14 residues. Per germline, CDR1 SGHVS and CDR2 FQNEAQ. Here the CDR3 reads CASSLGGQVGEAFF. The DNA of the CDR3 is TGTGCCAGCAGCTTGGGGGGGCAAGTCGGTGAAGCTTTCTTT. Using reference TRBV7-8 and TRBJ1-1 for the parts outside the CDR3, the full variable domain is GAGVSQSPRYKVAKRGQDVALRCDPISGHVSLFWYQQALGQGPEFLTYFQNEAQLDKSGLPSDRFFAERPEGSVSTLKIQRTQQEDSAVYLCASSLGGQVGEAFFGQGTRLTVV.

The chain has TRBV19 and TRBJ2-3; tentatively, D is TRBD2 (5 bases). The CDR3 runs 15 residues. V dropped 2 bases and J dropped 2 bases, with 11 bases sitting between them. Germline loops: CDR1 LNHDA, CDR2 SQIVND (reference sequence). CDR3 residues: CASSIRGRHTDTQYF. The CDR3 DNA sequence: TGTGCCAGTAGTATAAGAGGGCGCCACACAGATACGCAGTATTTT. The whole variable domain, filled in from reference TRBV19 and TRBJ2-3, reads DGGITQSPKYLFRKEGQNVTLSCEQNLNHDAMYWYRQDPGQGLRLIYYSQIVNDFQKGDIAEGYSVSREKKESFPLTVTSAQKNPTAFYLCASSIRGRHTDTQYFGPGTRLTVL.

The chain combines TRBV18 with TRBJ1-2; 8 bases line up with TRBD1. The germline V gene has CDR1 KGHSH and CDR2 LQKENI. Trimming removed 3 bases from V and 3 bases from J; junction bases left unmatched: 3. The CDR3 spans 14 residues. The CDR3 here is CASSPEQGDYGYTF. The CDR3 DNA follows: TGTGCCAGCTCACCGGAACAGGGGGACTATGGCTACACCTTC.

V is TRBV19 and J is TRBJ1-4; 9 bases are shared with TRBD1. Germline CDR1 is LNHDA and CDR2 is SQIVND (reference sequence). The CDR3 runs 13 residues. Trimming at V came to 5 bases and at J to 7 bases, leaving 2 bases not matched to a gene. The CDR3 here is CASSLDRGEKLFF. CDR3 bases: TGTGCCAGTAGTTTGGACAGGGGTGAAAAACTGTTTTTT.